The rows below give T cell receptor beta chains drawn from one sample of a study of blood T cells in healthy people across ages. TCRdb redid the calling of the 5' RACE reads with MiXCR, one entry per CDR3 protein. The data show roughly 800,000 distinct CDR3 sequences, about 53% seen once. Sequenced: blood. These TCRs come from a man older than 75 in good health. The CDR3 runs from the conserved cysteine through the conserved F or W. A D gene is named only where the DNA matches it firmly. Not all rows give a size; the values are once, few, many and, for expanded clones, a class.

>few|TRBD2|TRBJ2-3|TRBV7-2
TGTGCCAGCAGCTTGGCGAGACGGGAGGTCGAAAGATACGCGTATTTT
CASSLARREVERYAYF
>NA|TRBD1|TRBJ2-5|TRBV7-9
TGTGCCAGCAGCAGTACAGGGGGCAGGGAGGCCCAGTACTTC
CASSSTGGREAQYF
>NA|NA|TRBJ2-2|TRBV24-1
TGTGCCACCAGTGTCGGGACCTCGAACACCGGGGAGCTGTTTTTT
CATSVGTSNTGELFF
>NA|TRBD2|TRBJ2-4|TRBV5-6
TGTGCCAGCAGCTTGAGGGGAGGGAAAAACATTCAGTACTTC
CASSLRGGKNIQYF
>NA|NA|TRBJ1-1|TRBV27
TGTGCCAGCAGGTGGACTAGGGGGGGAGGCACTGAAGCTTTCTTT
CASRWTRGGGTEAFF
>few|TRBD1|TRBJ1-2|TRBV10-3
TGTGCCATCAGTGAGTCGAGACAGGGAAGCGGCTACACCTTC
CAISESRQGSGYTF
>NA|NA|TRBJ2-3|TRBV5-1
TGCGCCAGCAGCTCTGGCGGGTCTAGCACAGATACGCAGTATTTT
CASSSGGSSTDTQYF
>NA|NA|TRBJ2-5|TRBV25-1
TGTGCCAGCAGTGAACCCGGACGGCAGTACTTC
CASSEPGRQYF
>NA|TRBD2|TRBJ2-7|TRBV9
TGTGCCAGCAGCGCCGGGGGGGGAAACTACGAGCAGTACTTC
CASSAGGGNYEQYF
>few|TRBD2|TRBJ2-3|TRBV29-1
TGCAGCGTCCCGACTAGCGGCACAGATACGCAGTATTTT
CSVPTSGTDTQYF
>few|NA|TRBJ2-7|TRBV2
TGTGCCAGCAGTGAAGCGCAGGGCTACGAGCAGTACTTC
CASSEAQGYEQYF
>NA|TRBD2|TRBJ2-7|TRBV11-2
TGTGCCAGCAGCTATCGCCAAGCGGGGCAAGAGAGCCAGTACTTC
CASSYRQAGQESQYF
>NA|TRBD1|TRBJ2-7|TRBV27
TGTGCCAGCAGTCCGTTGGGACAGGGAGGCTACGAGCAGTACTTC
CASSPLGQGGYEQYF
>NA|NA|TRBJ1-1|TRBV3-1
TGTGCCAGCAGCCAAGCCGCCAGGAACACTGAAGCTTTCTTT
CASSQAARNTEAFF
>NA|NA|TRBJ2-4|TRBV3-1
TGTGCCAGCAGCCAAGAAAACTACTTAGCCAAAAACATTCAGTACTTC
CASSQENYLAKNIQYF
>NA|TRBD1|TRBJ1-4|TRBV5-1
TGCGCCAGCAGCTTGTCGGGACAGGGGAATGAAAAACTGTTTTTT
CASSLSGQGNEKLFF
>NA|NA|TRBJ1-1|TRBV6-4
TGTGCCAGCAGTGCGAAGGGTGAGTTCACTGAAGCTTTCTTT
CASSAKGEFTEAFF
>few|NA|TRBJ2-7|TRBV7-2
TGTGCCAGCAGCTTAGACGGAGGGGGCAGGGAGCAGTACTTC
CASSLDGGGREQYF
>NA|TRBD2|TRBJ2-3|TRBV7-2
TGTGCCAGCAGCTATACTAGCGCTTTTAGCACAGATACGCAGTATTTT
CASSYTSAFSTDTQYF
>few|NA|TRBJ2-3|TRBV12-5
TGTGCTAGTGGTTTGTCCGGGAGTTTTGGTCACAGATACGCGTATTTT
CASGLSGSFGHRYAYF
>few|NA|TRBJ2-1|TRBV6-2/TRBV6-3
TGTGCCAGCAGTACCTTAGCGAAAGACGACAATGAGCAGTTCTTC
CASSTLAKDDNEQFF
>NA|NA|TRBJ1-2|TRBV5-1
TGCGCCAGCAGCGCCATCTGGCCAGCTAACTATGGCTACACCTTC
CASSAIWPANYGYTF
>once|NA|TRBJ2-7|TRBV29-1
TGCAGCGCCACGGCCCGGGGCTACGAGCAGTACTTC
CSATARGYEQYF
>NA|NA|TRBJ2-5|TRBV3-1
TGTGCCAGCAGCCAAGAGCTTGGGGGCGAGGAGACCCAGTACTTC
CASSQELGGEETQYF
>NA|NA|TRBJ2-1|TRBV29-1
TGCAGCGTTGAGGGGGGAGTTAATGAGCAGTTCTTC
CSVEGGVNEQFF
>few|NA|TRBJ2-3|TRBV29-1
TGCAGCGCAACCGGGCTCCCTTCGGTAGATACGCAGTATTTT
CSATGLPSVDTQYF
>NA|NA|TRBJ2-7|TRBV6-1
TGTGCCAGCAGTACCCCCTTTACTCTCGTCAAGCAGTACTTC
CASSTPFTLVKQYF
>NA|TRBD2|TRBJ2-3|TRBV2
TGTGCCAGCAGTGACTCGAAGGAGCGGGGGCATCACAGATACGCGTATTTT
CASSDSKERGHHRYAYF
>few|TRBD1|TRBJ2-7|TRBV5-1
TGCGCCAGCAGCTTGAGGCAGGGGGAAACCTCCTACGAGCAGTACTTC
CASSLRQGETSYEQYF
>NA|NA|TRBJ2-7|TRBV7-9
TGTGCCAGCACTGGGGGGCAGGGAAGGAGCGAGCAGTACTTC
CASTGGQGRSEQYF
>NA|NA|TRBJ2-7|TRBV24-1
TGTGCCACCAGGGACCCCGGGACGGGGACCTACGAGCAGTACTTC
CATRDPGTGTYEQYF
>NA|TRBD1|TRBJ1-2|TRBV11-2
TGTGCCAGCAGCTTAGGACAGGGAGGGGTCTATGGCTACACCTTC
CASSLGQGGVYGYTF
>few|NA|TRBJ2-7|TRBV29-1
TGCAGCGTTGAAGAAGGGGCAACTAGGGGTAACGAGCAGTACTTC
CSVEEGATRGNEQYF
>once|NA|TRBJ2-1|TRBV5-1
TGCGCCAGCAGCTTGGAGGGGGAGGGAAAGTTCTTC
CASSLEGEGKFF
>once|TRBD1|TRBJ1-1|TRBV6-6
TGTGCCAGCAGTTATCCCCCCGGGCAGGGGGTTGAAGCTTTCTTT
CASSYPPGQGVEAFF
>NA|TRBD2|TRBJ2-5|TRBV3-1
TGTGCCAGCAGCCCGCTAGCGGGAGCTGAGGAGACCCAGTACTTC
CASSPLAGAEETQYF
>few|NA|TRBJ2-3|TRBV5-1
TGCGCCAGCAGCTTTTCCAGCGCTAGCACAGATACGCAGTATTTT
CASSFSSASTDTQYF
>NA|TRBD1|TRBJ2-7|TRBV20-1
TGCAGTGCTGGAAAAGCCGGGACAGGGAGCTACGAGCAGTACTTC
CSAGKAGTGSYEQYF
>few|TRBD1|TRBJ2-3|TRBV12-3/TRBV12-4
TGTGCCAGCAGCCGGACAGGGGTGCACAGATACGCGTATTTT
CASSRTGVHRYAYF
>NA|TRBD1|TRBJ2-2|TRBV29-1
TGCAGCGCCAGAGGGACAGGGAACACCGGGGAGCTGTTTTTT
CSARGTGNTGELFF
>NA|NA|TRBJ2-5|TRBV9
TGTGCCAGCAGCGAGGGGGGTAGCCGGGAGACCCAGTACTTC
CASSEGGSRETQYF
>NA|TRBD2|TRBJ2-7|TRBV29-1
TGCAGCGTTGCGGGGGGGCTTAAATCTTCCTACGAGCAGTACTTC
CSVAGGLKSSYEQYF
>many|TRBD1|TRBJ2-5|TRBV5-1
TGCGCCAGCAGCGGGACAGGCAGCATAAGCCAAGAGACCCAGTACTTC
CASSGTGSISQETQYF
>NA|NA|TRBJ1-2|TRBV10-3
TGTGCCATCAGTGAGTCGGCCAGGGTGGTCTATGGCTACACCTTC
CAISESARVVYGYTF
>NA|NA|TRBJ2-7|TRBV20-1
TGCAGTGCTAGAGATCCAATCAGATTCTGCGAGCAGTACTTC
CSARDPIRFCEQYF
>few|NA|TRBJ2-3|TRBV7-2
TGTGCCAGCGCCGCCGGCGGGAAGGCGGGCAGATACGCGTATTTT
CASAAGGKAGRYAYF
>NA|TRBD1|TRBJ1-6|TRBV12-3/TRBV12-4
TGTGCCAGCAGTCCCCTTGAGGGGGCCAATTCACCCCTCCACTTT
CASSPLEGANSPLHF
>few|TRBD1|TRBJ1-2|TRBV11-2
TGTGCCAGCAGCCCTCAGACAGGGAACTATGGCTACACCTTC
CASSPQTGNYGYTF
>NA|TRBD2|TRBJ2-7|TRBV7-9
TGTGCCAGCAGTTCAGTAGGGCTAGCGGGGTACGAGCAGTACTTC
CASSSVGLAGYEQYF
>NA|NA|TRBJ1-1|TRBV25-1
TGTGCCAGCAGTGCAACAGTTATGAACACTGAAGCTTTCTTT
CASSATVMNTEAFF
>NA|TRBD1|TRBJ1-1|TRBV6-1
TGTGCCAGCAGTGAAGGGACAGGGGGCACTGAAGCTTTCTTT
CASSEGTGGTEAFF
>NA|NA|TRBJ2-7|TRBV5-1
TGCGCCAGCAGCTCACAGGGGGGGACCTACGAGCAGTACTTC
CASSSQGGTYEQYF
>NA|TRBD1|TRBJ2-7|TRBV10-3
TGTGCCAGCAGCCCGTGGACAGGCCCTTCCTACGAGCAGTACTTC
CASSPWTGPSYEQYF